This TCR beta chain is drawn from a study of human T cells and chemical hapten exposure. Background on the study: TCR yields per sample varied mostly from small pooled library volume differences.

General study findings and limits: Sensitizing with DPC caused no change in TCRs above 1 in 1000 frequency.

Each CDR3 protein gets one entry after TCRdb re-called the RACE reads with MiXCR. The sample shows 70,000 to 85,000 distinct CDR3 sequences, around 8.7% of them seen only once. To note about this clonotype: Its antigen is not identified.

The sample's time point: healthy volunteer bleed at 6 weeks. Unfractionated whole blood was the source of the extracted total RNA. The germline gives CDR1 SNHLY, CDR2 FYNNEI. V was cut by 2 bases and J by 5 bases, with 12 bases left in between. CDR3 length: 14 residues. Specimen: whole blood. The source is a male donor in good health. Some clones in this sample may be carry-over from other donors' samples. The gene calls are TRBV2 and TRBJ1-2, with a tentative D call TRBD1 (5 bases). In DNA, the CDR3 is TGTGCCAGCAGTGAATTAAGAGGGGTGTATGGCTACACCTTC. Amino acids: CASSELRGVYGYTF.